The table lists the clone carrying this T cell receptor (beta chain) with a few counts. Its cognate antigen is unknown. This sample is drawn from a study of cytomegalovirus exposure and HLA in healthy donors. Study context: One earlier analysis, a look at about 179 million T cells, found 100 million to 130 million unique TCR beta sequences.

It was with 60 Vbeta and 13 Jbeta primers that the PCR ran. Libraries were prepared by immunoSEQ multiplex PCR; TCRdb keeps only in-frame clonotypes and omits some of them. The sample has approximately 200,000 clones; 79% are singletons. General study results and limits: Rare TCR sequences dominated, though some public TCRs recurred in many donors.

Germline CDR1 MRHNA, CDR2 SNTAGT. This CDR3 contains 15 residues. After removal of 5 bases from V and 4 bases from J, the junction contained 3 bases not matched to a gene. Whereas donors were nominally healthy upon sampling, unrecorded immune exposures were probable. The TCR originated in a girl under 18 in good health and CMV-seropositive. The sample consisted of PBMCs. This chain links TRBV6-4 with TRBJ2-3, with TRBD2 identical over 13 bases. The CDR3 coding sequence is TGTGCCAGCAGTCGGACTAGCGGGGGCCCAGATACGCAGTATTTT. Translated, it gives CASSRTSGGPDTQYF.